This TCR beta chain stems from a study of blood T cell repertoires in COVID-19. Across the study: The United States, Italy and Spain were the sources of the acute and convalescent COVID-19 samples.

TCRdb keeps only in-frame clones here, not all; method: immunoSEQ multiplex PCR. In the table there are about 150,000 clones, 75% to 85% of which are singletons. The V and J ends lost 0 bases and 7 bases respectively, with 10 bases between them. The CDR3 is 13 amino acids. This clone is a singleton in its sample. This receptor was identified in a woman between 50 and 59 years old with acute or convalescent COVID-19. The V call is TRBV5-3, the J call TRBJ1-2, with TRBD1 as a possible D gene (6 bases). TRBV5-3 is assigned to the ORF class and has an uncertain function. Sample: peripheral blood. CDR3 nucleotides: TGTGCCAGAAGCTTGGAACAGGGCTCTGGCTACACCTTC. Translated, it gives CARSLEQGSGYTF.